The 12 T cell receptor beta chains given below trace back to one sample, sequenced in a study of cytomegalovirus exposure and HLA in healthy donors. The primer mix had 60 Vbeta and 13 Jbeta primers. Sequencing was performed with immunoSEQ multiplex PCR; in TCRdb, only in-frame clones are kept and a portion is missing. Seen here are tens of thousands of clones, approximately 79% observed once, and the top ten hold about an eighth. The sequencing input was PBMCs. The receptors originated from a woman between 40 and 50 years old in good health and CMV-seropositive.

The chain is built from TRBV7-8 and TRBJ2-3; TRBD2 might be the D (5 bases). Germline CDR1 and CDR2: SGHVS and FQNEAQ. The CDR3 totals 13 residues. Between the trimmed V and J ends, which lost 1 base and 6 bases, there was a span of 8 bases. CDR3 sequence (DNA): TGTGCCAGCAGCTTAGGAGGGTTGGATACGCAGTATTTT. Amino acids: CASSLGGLDTQYF.

The V gene is TRBV9, the J gene TRBJ1-2; 10 positions agree with TRBD1. Germline V lookup: CDR1 SGDLS, CDR2 YYNGEE. V shed 3 bases, J shed 4 bases, and the junction held 3 bases outside the gene matches. This CDR3 is built from 14 residues. The CDR3 is CASSAGTGVYGYTF. Here the CDR3 DNA reads TGTGCCAGCAGCGCTGGGACAGGGGTCTATGGCTACACCTTC.

The chain employs TRBV2 and TRBJ2-7; D possibly corresponds to TRBD2 (6 bases). CDR3 length: 15 amino acids. V lost 7 bases and J 6 bases, leaving 22 bases between the germline ends. Germline values: CDR1 SNHLY, CDR2 FYNNEI. The DNA of the CDR3 is TGTGCCAGCAAGCTACAGGCCGGAGGGTCTATCGAGCAGTACTTC. This encodes CASKLQAGGSIEQYF.

J is TRBJ1-4 and V is TRBV4-1; the match to TRBD1 covers 9 bases. The CDR3 is 16 residues long. V trimming: 4 bases; J trimming: 4 bases; junction bases outside the gene matches: 7. The germline gives CDR1 MGHRA, CDR2 YSYEKL. The CDR3 DNA is TGCGCCAGCAGCCCCGGGACAGGGCGTTTTAATGAAAAACTGTTTTTT. As protein: CASSPGTGRFNEKLFF.

The V and J genes are TRBV5-4 and TRBJ1-4; maybe TRBD1 (6 bases). CDR1 is SGHNT and CDR2 is YYREEE in the germline V gene (reference sequence). Trimming took off 0 bases at V and 3 bases at J, with 12 bases between the two ends. The CDR3 covers 16 residues. Here the CDR3 reads CASSLAKQGANEKLFF. In DNA form, the CDR3 reads TGTGCCAGCAGCTTGGCCAAACAGGGCGCTAATGAAAAACTGTTTTTT.

The V and J genes are TRBV29-1 and TRBJ1-6; 9 bases agree with TRBD1. This CDR3 is 12 amino acids long. Germline V gene sequence: CDR1 SQVTM, CDR2 ANQGSEA. The CDR3 nucleotides are TGCAGTGTGGGGACAGGGACCTCACCCCTCCACTTT. Translated, it gives CSVGTGTSPLHF. The full variable domain, rest sourced from reference TRBV29-1 and TRBJ1-6, is SAVISQKPSRDICQRGTSLTIQCQVDSQVTMMFWYRQQPGQSLTLIATANQGSEATYESGFVIDKFPISRPNLTFSTLTVSNMSPEDSSIYLCSVGTGTSPLHFGNGTRLTVT.

J is TRBJ1-1 and V is TRBV18, with 9 nucleotides matching TRBD1. Germline CDR1 and CDR2: KGHSH and LQKENI. V gave up 7 bases and J gave up 5 bases; unmatched junction bases: 8. The CDR3 has 14 residues. The CDR3 DNA sequence: TGTGCCAGCTGCCGGGACAGGGACGATACTGAAGCTTTCTTT. This codes for CASCRDRDDTEAFF.

This clone appeared a few times. The CDR3 protein is CASSFSGGDTYF. For the CDR3, the DNA is TGTGCCAGCAGCTTTAGCGGGGGGGATACGTATTTT. The V gene is TRBV7-3, the J gene TRBJ2-3; TRBD2 matches at 11 bases. Per germline, CDR1 SGHTA and CDR2 FQGTGA. The CDR3 is 12 amino acids. V was pared by 3 bases and J by 14 bases, with 4 bases of the junction left unmatched.

This clone was found once. The V call is TRBV19, the J call TRBJ1-1; weak D call: TRBD1 (5 bases). The V gene lost 5 bases and the J gene lost 7 bases, with 14 bases spanning the gap. The CDR3 consists of 13 residues. Per germline, CDR1 LNHDA and CDR2 SQIVND (reference sequence). The chain's CDR3 is CASSPTNQGEAFF. Written as DNA, the CDR3 is TGTGCCAGTAGTCCAACCAACCAGGGTGAAGCTTTCTTT.

The genes are TRBV27 and TRBJ2-5, with 11 bases identical to TRBD2. The CDR3 length is 15 residues. V was pared by 3 bases and J by 4 bases, with 4 bases of the junction left unmatched. Germline V gene sequence: CDR1 MNHEY, CDR2 SMNVEV (reference sequence). Here the CDR3 reads CASSFSGGARETQYF. As DNA, the CDR3 is TGTGCCAGCAGTTTTAGCGGGGGGGCCAGAGAGACCCAGTACTTC.

The J gene is TRBJ1-2, the V gene TRBV7-3; 7 nucleotides agree with TRBD1. With V trimmed by 3 bases and J by 8 bases, 12 bases remained unmatched. The germline V gene encodes CDR1 SGHTA and CDR2 FQGTGA. The CDR3 runs to 15 residues. CDR3 amino acids: CASSLGLVTGDGYTF. Written as DNA, the CDR3 is TGTGCCAGCAGCTTGGGTCTGGTCACAGGGGACGGCTACACCTTC.

The chain is built from TRBV2 and TRBJ1-4; 7 nucleotides agree with TRBD1. This CDR3 is built from 15 residues. The ends lost 7 bases at V and 3 bases at J; junction bases unmatched: 8. Germline CDR1 is SNHLY and CDR2 is FYNNEI. The CDR3 protein is CASIIYGTANEKLFF. DNA of the CDR3: TGTGCCAGCATCATCTACGGGACAGCTAATGAAAAACTGTTTTTT.